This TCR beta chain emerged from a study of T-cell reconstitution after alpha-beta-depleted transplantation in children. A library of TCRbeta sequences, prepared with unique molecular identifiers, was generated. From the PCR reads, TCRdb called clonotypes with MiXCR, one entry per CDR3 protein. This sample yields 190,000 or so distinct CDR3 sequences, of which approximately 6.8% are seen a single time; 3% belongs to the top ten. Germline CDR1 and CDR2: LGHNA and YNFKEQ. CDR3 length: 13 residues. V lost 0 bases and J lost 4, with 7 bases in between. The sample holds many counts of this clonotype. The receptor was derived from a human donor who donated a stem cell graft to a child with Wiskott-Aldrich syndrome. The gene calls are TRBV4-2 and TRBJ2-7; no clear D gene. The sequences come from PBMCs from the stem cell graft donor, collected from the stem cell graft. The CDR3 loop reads CASSQENRYEQYF. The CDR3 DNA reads TGTGCCAGCAGCCAAGAAAATAGGTACGAGCAGTACTTC.